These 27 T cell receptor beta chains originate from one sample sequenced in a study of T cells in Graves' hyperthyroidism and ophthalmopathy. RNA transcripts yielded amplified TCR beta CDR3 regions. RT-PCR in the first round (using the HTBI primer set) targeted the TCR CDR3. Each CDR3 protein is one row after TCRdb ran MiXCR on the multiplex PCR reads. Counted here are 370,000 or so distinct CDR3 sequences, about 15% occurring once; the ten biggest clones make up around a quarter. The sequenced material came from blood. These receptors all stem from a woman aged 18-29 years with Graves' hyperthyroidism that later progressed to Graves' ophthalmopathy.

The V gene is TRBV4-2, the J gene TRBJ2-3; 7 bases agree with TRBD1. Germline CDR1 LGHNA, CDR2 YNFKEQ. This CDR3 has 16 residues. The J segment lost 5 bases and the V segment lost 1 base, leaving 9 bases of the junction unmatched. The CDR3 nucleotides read TGTGCCAGCAGCCAAGCGGCCTCGACAGGGAGAGATACGCAGTATTTT. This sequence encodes CASSQAASTGRDTQYF.

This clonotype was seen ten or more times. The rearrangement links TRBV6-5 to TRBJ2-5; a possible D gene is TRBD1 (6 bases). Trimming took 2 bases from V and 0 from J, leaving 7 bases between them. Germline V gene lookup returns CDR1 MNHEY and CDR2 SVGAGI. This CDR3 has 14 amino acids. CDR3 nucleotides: TGTGCCAGCAGTTACGGGGACAACCAAGAGACCCAGTACTTC. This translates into CASSYGDNQETQYF.

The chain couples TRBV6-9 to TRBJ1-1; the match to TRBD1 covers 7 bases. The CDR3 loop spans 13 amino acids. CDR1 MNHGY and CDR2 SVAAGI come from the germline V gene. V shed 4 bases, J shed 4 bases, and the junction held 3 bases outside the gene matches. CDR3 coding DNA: TGTGCCAGCAGTTCGACAGGGTTCACTGAAGCTTTCTTT. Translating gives CASSSTGFTEAFF.

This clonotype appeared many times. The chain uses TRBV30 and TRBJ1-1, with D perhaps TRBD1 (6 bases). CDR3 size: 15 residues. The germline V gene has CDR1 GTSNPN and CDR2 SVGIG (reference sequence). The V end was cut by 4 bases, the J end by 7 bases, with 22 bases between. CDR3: CAWMGLGSGAGEAFF. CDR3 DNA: TGTGCCTGGATGGGGCTCGGGTCAGGGGCTGGTGAAGCTTTCTTT.

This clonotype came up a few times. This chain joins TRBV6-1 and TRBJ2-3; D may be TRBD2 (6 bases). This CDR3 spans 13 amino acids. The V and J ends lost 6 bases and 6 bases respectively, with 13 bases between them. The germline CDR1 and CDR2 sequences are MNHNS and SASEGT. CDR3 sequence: CASSPLEGDTQYF. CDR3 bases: TGTGCCAGCAGCCCCTTGGAGGGCGATACGCAGTATTTT.

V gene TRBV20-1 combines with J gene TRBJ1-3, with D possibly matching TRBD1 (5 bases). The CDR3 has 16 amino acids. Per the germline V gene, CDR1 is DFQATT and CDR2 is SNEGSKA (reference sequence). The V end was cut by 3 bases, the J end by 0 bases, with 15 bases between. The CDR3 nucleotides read TGCAGTGCTAGGGATGGGGGACTTCTCTCTGGAAACACCATATATTTT. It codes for CSARDGGLLSGNTIYF.

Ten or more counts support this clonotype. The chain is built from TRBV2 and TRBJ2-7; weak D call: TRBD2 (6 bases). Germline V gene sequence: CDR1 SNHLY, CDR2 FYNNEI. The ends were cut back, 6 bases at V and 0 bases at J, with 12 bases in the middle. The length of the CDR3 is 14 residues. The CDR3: CASSRDSYSYEQYF. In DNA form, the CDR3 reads TGTGCCAGCAGCCGGGACTCCTACTCCTACGAGCAGTACTTC.

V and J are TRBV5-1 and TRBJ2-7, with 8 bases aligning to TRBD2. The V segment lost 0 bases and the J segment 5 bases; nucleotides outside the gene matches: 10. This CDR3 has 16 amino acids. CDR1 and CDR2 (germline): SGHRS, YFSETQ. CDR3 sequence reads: CASSLGTSGGGHEQYF. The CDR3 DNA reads TGCGCCAGCAGCTTGGGAACTAGCGGAGGTGGCCACGAGCAGTACTTC.

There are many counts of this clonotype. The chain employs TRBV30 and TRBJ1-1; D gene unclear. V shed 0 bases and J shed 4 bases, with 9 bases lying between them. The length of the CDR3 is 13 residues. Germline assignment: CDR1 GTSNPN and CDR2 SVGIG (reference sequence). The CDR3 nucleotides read TGTGCCTGGAGTGTGGGATCCGGCACTGAAGCTTTCTTT. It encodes CAWSVGSGTEAFF.

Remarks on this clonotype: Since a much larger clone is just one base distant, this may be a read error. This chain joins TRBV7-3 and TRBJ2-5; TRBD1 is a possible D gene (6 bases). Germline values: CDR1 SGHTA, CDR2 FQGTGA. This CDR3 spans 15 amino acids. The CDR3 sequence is CASRLTQGFGETQYF. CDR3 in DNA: TGTGCCAGCCGCTTAACGCAGGGGTTTGGGGAGACCCAGTACTTC. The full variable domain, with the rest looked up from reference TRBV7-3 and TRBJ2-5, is GAGVSQTPSNKVTEKGKYVELRCDPISGHTALYWYRQSLGQGPEFLIYFQGTGAADDSGLPNDRFFAVRPEGSVSTLKIQRTERGDSAVYLCASRLTQGFGETQYFGPGTRLLVL.

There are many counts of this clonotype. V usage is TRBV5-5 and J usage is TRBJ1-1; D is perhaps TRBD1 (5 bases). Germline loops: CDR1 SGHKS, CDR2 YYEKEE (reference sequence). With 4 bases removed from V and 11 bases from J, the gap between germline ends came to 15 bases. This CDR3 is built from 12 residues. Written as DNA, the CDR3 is TGTGCCAGCAGCAGATCAAACGAGGGGGCTTTCTTT. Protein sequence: CASSRSNEGAFF.

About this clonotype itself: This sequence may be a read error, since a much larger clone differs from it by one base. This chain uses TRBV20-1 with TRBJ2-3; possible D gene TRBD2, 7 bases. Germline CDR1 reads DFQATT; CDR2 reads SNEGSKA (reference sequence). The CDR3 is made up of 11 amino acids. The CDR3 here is CSPRGGDMQYF. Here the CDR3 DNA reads TGCAGTCCAAGAGGGGGGGATATGCAGTATTTT.

The chain's CDR3 is CASRRMQGLNFKNTGELFF. CDR3 in DNA: TGTGCCAGTCGGAGAATGCAGGGGTTGAACTTTAAAAACACCGGGGAGCTGTTTTTT. V usage is TRBV9 and J usage is TRBJ2-2, with a tentative D call TRBD1 (6 bases). Trimming took 8 bases from V and 2 from J, leaving 28 bases between them. The CDR3 extends over 19 amino acids. Germline CDR1 and CDR2: SGDLS and YYNGEE.

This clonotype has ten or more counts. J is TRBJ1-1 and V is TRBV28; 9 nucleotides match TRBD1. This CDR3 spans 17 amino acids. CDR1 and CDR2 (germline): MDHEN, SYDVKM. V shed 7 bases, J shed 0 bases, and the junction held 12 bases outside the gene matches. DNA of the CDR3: TGTGCCAGCACCGGGCGGGGACAGGGTCTGATGAACACTGAAGCTTTCTTT. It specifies CASTGRGQGLMNTEAFF.

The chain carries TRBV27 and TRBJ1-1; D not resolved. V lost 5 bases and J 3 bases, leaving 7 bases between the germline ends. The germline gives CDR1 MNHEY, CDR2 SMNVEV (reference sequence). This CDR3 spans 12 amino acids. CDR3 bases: TGTGCCAGCAGTGACCGGTACACTGAAGCTTTCTTT. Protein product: CASSDRYTEAFF.

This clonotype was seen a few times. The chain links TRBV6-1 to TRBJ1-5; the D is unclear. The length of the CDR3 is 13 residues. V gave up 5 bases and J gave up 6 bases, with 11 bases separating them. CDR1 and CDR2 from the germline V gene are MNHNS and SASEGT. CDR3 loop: CASSPSRGQPQHF. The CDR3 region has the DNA TGTGCCAGCAGTCCTAGTCGGGGTCAGCCCCAGCATTTT.

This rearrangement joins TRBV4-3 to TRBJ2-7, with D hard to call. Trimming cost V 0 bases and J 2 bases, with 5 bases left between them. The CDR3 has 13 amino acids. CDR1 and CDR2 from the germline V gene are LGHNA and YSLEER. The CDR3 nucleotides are TGCGCCAGCAGCCAAGAGCTCCCCTACGAGCAGTACTTC. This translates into CASSQELPYEQYF.

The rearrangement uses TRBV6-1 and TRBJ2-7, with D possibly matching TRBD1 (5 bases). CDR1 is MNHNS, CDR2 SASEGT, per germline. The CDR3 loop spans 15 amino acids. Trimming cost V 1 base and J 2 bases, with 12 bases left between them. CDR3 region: CASSEVQGLTYEQYF. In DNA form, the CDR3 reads TGTGCCAGCAGTGAAGTGCAGGGCCTTACCTACGAGCAGTACTTC.

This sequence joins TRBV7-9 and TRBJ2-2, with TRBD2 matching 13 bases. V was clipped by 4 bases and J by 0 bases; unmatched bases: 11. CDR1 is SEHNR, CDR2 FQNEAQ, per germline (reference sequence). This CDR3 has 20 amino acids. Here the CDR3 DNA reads TGTGCCAGCAGCTCTATACTTCGACTAGCGGGAGGTCCGAACACCGGGGAGCTGTTTTTT. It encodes CASSSILRLAGGPNTGELFF.

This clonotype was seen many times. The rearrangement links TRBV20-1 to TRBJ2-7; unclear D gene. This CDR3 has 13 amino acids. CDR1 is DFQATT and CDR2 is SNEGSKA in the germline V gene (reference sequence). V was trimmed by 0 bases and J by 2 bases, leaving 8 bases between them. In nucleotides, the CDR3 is TGCAGTGCTAGAGACAGTTCCACCTACGAGCAGTACTTC. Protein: CSARDSSTYEQYF.

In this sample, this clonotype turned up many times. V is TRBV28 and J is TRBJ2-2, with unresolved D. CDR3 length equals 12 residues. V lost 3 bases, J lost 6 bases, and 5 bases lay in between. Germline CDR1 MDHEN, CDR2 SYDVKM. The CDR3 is CASSFLAGELFF. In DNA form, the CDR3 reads TGTGCCAGCAGTTTTTTGGCCGGGGAGCTGTTTTTT.

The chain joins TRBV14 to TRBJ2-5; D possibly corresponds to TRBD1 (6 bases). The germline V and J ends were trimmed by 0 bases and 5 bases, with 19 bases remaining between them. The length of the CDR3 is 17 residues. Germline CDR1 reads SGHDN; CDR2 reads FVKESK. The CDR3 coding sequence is TGTGCCAGCAGCCAAGATCGGGCAGGGGTGTCGAACGAGACCCAGTACTTC. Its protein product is CASSQDRAGVSNETQYF.

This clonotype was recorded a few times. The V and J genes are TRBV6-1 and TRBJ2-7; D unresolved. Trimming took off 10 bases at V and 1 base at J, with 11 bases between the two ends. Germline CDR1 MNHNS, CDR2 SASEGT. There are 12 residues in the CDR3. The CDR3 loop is CATRTVSYEQYF. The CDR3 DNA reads TGTGCCACCCGGACGGTTTCCTACGAGCAGTACTTC.

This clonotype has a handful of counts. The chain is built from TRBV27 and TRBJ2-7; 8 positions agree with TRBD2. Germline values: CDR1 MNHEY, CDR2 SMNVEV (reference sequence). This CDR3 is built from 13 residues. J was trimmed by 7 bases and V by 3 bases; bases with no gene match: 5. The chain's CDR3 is CASSFQREWEQYF. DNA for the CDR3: TGTGCCAGCAGTTTCCAGCGGGAGTGGGAGCAGTACTTC.

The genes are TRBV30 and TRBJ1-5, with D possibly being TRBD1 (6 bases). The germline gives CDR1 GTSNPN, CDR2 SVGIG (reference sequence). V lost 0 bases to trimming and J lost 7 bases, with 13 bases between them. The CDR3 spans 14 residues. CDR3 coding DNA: TGTGCCTGGAGTGTCGGGGGAGGGGGGCAGCCCCAGCATTTT. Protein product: CAWSVGGGGQPQHF.

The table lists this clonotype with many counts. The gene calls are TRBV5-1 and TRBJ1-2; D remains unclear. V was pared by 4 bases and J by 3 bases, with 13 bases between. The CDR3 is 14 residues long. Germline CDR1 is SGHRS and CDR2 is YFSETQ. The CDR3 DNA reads TGCGCCAGCAGCCCCCGGGCCCCGGACTATGGCTACACCTTC. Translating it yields CASSPRAPDYGYTF.

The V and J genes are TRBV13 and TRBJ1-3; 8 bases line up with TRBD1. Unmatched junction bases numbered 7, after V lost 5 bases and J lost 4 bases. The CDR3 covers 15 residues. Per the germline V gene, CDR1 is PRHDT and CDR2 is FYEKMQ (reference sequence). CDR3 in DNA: TGTGCCAGCAGCGCAGGGGGCGCGAACGGAAACACCATATATTTT. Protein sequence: CASSAGGANGNTIYF.